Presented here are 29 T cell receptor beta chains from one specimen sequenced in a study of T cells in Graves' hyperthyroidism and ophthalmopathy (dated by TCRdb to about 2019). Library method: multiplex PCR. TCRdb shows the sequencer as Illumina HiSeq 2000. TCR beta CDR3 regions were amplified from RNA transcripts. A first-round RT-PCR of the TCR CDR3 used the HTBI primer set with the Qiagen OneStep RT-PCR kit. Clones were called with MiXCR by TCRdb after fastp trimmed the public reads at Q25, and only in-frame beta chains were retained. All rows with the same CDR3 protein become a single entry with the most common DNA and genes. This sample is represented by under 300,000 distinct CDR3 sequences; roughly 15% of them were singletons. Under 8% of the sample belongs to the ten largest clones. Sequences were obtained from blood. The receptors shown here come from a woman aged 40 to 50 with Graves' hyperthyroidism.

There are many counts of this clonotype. The CDR3 reads CASPLKGAPGGADTQYF. The CDR3 nucleotides are TGTGCCAGCCCTCTTAAGGGGGCGCCGGGGGGCGCAGATACGCAGTATTTT. The V and J genes are TRBV27 and TRBJ2-3, with D tentatively TRBD1 or TRBD2 (7 bases each). Germline V gives CDR1 MNHEY, CDR2 SMNVEV (reference sequence). Trimming stripped 8 bases from V and 4 bases from J, with 25 bases between. The CDR3 is made up of 17 amino acids.

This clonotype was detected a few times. The CDR3 bases are TGTGCCAGCAGCTTGGGGGCTTGGAGCAATCAGCCCCAGCATTTT. It codes for CASSLGAWSNQPQHF. This rearrangement joins TRBV5-6 to TRBJ1-5; D call uncertain. V was trimmed by 0 bases and J by 1 base, leaving 8 bases between them. Germline CDR1 is SGHDT and CDR2 is YYEEEE. The CDR3 runs to 15 residues.

Here the CDR3 reads CASSLELDTQYF. The CDR3 DNA sequence: TGTGCCAGCAGTTTAGAGTTGGATACGCAGTATTTT. V usage is TRBV6-1 and J usage is TRBJ2-3; no clear D. V shed 5 bases and J shed 6 bases, with 9 bases lying between them. CDR1 and CDR2 from the germline V gene are MNHNS and SASEGT. The CDR3 is 12 amino acids.

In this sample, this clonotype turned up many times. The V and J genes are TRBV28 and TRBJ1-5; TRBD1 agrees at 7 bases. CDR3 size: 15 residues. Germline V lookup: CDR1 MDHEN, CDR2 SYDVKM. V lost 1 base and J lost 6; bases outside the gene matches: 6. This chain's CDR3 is CASSLLTGVGQPQHF. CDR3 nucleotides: TGTGCCAGCAGTTTATTAACAGGGGTAGGTCAGCCCCAGCATTTT.

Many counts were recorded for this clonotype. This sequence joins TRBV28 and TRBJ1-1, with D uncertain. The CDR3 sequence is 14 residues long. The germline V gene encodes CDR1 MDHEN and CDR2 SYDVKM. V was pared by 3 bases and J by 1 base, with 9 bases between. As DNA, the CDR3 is TGTGCCAGCAGTTTGCCCCGGAAGAACACTGAAGCTTTCTTT. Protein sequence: CASSLPRKNTEAFF.

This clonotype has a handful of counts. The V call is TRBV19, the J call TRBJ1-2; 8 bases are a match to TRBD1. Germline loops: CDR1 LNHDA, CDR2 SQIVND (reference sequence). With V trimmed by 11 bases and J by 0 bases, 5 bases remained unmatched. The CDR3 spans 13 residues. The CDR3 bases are TGTGCCGCCGGGACAGGCCCTAACTATGGCTACACCTTC. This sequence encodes CAAGTGPNYGYTF.

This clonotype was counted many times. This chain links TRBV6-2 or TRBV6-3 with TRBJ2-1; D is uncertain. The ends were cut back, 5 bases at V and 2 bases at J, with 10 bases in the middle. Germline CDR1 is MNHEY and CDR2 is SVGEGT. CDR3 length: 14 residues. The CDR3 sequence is CASSLLEPYNEQFF. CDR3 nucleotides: TGTGCCAGCAGTCTACTTGAGCCCTACAATGAGCAGTTCTTC.

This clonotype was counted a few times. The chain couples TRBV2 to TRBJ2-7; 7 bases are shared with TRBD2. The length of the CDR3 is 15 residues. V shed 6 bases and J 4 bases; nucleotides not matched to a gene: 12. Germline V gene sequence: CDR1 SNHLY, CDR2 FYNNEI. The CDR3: CASRGDPGGVYEQYF. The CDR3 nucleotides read TGTGCCAGCAGGGGGGACCCGGGGGGAGTATACGAGCAGTACTTC.

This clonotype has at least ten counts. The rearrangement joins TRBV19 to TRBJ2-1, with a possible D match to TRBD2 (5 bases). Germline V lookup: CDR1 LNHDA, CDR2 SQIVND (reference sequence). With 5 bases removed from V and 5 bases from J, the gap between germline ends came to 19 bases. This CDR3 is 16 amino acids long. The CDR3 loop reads CASSPRGRNLNNEQFF. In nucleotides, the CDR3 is TGTGCCAGTAGTCCCCGCGGGCGGAATCTTAACAATGAGCAGTTCTTC.

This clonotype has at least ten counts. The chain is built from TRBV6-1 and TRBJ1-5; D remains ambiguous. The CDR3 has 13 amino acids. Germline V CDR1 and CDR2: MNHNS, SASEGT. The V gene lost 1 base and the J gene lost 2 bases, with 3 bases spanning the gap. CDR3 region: CASSEGGNQPQHF. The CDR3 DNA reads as TGTGCCAGCAGTGAAGGGGGCAATCAGCCCCAGCATTTT.

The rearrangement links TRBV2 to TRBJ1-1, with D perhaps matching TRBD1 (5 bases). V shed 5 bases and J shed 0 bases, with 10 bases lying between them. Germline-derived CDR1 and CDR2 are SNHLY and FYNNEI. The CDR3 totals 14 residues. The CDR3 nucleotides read TGTGCCAGCAGTTTCCAGGGACTGAACACTGAAGCTTTCTTT. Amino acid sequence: CASSFQGLNTEAFF.

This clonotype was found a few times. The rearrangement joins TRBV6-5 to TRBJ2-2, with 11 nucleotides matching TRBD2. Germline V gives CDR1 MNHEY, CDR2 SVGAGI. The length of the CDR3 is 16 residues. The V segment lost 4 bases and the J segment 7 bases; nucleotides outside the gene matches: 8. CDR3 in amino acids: CASSFVLAGEGGELFF. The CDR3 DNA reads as TGTGCCAGCAGTTTCGTACTAGCGGGAGAGGGCGGGGAGCTGTTTTTT.

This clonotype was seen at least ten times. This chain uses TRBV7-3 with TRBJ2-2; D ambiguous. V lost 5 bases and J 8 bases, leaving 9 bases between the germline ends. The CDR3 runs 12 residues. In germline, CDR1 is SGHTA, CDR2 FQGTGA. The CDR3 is CASSLPRGELFF. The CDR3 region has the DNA TGTGCCAGCAGCCTCCCTAGGGGGGAGCTGTTTTTT.

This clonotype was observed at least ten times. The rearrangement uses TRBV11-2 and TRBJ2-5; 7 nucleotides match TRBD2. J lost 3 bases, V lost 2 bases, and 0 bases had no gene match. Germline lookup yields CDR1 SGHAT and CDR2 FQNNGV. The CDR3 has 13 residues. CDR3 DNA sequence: TGTGCCAGCAGCTTAACTAGCGAAGAGACCCAGTACTTC. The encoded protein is CASSLTSEETQYF.

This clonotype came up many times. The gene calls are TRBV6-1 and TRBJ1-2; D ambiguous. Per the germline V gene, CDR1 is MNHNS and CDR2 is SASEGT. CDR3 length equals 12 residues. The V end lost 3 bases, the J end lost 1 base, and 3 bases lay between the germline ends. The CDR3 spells CASSDVNYGYTF. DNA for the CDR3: TGTGCCAGCAGTGACGTTAACTATGGCTACACCTTC.

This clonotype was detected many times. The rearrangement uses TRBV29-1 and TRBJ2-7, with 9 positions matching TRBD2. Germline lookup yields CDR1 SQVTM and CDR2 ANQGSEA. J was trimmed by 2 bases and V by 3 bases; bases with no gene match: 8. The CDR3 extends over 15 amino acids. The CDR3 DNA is TGCAGCGTTGATGGGGAGAGCGGGAGGCCCTACGAGCAGTACTTC. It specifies CSVDGESGRPYEQYF.

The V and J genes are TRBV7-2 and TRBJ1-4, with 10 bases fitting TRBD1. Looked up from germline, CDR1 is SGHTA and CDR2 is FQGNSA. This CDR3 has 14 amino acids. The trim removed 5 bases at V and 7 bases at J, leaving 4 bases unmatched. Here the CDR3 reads CASSQDRGPEKLFF. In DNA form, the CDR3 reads TGTGCCAGCAGCCAAGACAGGGGGCCTGAAAAACTGTTTTTT.

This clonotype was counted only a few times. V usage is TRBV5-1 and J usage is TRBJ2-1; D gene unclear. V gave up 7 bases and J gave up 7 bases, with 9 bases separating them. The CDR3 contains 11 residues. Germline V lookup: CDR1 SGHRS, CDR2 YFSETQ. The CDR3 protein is CASGQSNEQFF. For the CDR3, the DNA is TGCGCCAGCGGTCAGAGTAATGAGCAGTTCTTC.

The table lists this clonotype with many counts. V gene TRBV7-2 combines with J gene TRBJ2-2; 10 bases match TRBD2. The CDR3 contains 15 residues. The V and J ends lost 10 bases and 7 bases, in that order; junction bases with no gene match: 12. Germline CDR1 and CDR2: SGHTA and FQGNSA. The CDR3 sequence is CAIQPSGSKGGELFF. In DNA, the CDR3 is TGTGCCATCCAACCTAGCGGGAGCAAGGGCGGGGAGCTGTTTTTT.

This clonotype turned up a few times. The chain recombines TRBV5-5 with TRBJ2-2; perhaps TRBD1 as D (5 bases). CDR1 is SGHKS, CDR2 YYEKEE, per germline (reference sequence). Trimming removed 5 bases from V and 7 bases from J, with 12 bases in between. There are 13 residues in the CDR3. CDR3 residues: CASRLSGNGELFF. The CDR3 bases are TGTGCCAGCAGGCTGTCAGGGAACGGGGAGCTGTTTTTT.

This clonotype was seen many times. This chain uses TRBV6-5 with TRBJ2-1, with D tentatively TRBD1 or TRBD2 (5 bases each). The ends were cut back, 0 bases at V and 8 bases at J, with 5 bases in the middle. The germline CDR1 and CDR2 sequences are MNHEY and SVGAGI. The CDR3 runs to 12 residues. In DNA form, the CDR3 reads TGTGCCAGCAGTTACTCGGGGGATGAGCAGTTCTTC. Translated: CASSYSGDEQFF.

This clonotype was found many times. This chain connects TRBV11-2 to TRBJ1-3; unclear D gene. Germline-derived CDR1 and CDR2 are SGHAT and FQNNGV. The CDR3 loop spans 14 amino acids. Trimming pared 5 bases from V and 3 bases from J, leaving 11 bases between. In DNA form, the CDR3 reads TGTGCCAGCAGCAAAGACCGGGGTGGAAACACCATATATTTT. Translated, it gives CASSKDRGGNTIYF.

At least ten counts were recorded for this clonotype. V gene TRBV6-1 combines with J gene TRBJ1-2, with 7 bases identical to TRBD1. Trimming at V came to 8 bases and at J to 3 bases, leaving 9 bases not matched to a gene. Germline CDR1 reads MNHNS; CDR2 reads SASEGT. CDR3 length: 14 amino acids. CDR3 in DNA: TGTGCCAGCCTTTTTACCGGGACAGACTATGGCTACACCTTC. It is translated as CASLFTGTDYGYTF.

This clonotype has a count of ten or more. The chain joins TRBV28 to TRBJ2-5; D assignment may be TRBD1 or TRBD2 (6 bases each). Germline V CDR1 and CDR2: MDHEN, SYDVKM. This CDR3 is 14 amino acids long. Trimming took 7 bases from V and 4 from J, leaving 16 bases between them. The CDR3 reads CASMGGPVGETQYF. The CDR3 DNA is TGTGCCAGCATGGGGGGCCCCGTAGGAGAGACCCAGTACTTC.

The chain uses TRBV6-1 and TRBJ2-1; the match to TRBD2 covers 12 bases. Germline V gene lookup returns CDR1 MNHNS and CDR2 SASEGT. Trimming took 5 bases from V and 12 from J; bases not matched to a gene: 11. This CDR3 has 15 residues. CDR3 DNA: TGTGCCAGCAGTCCCGGACTAGCGGGGACCTGGGGGCAGTTCTTC. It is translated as CASSPGLAGTWGQFF.

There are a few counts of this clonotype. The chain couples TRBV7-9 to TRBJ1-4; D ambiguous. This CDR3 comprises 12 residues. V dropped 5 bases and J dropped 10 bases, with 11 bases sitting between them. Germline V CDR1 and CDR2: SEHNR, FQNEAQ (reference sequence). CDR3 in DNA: TGTGCCAGCAGCCTCGAGGGCCGAAAACTGTTTTTT. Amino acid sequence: CASSLEGRKLFF.

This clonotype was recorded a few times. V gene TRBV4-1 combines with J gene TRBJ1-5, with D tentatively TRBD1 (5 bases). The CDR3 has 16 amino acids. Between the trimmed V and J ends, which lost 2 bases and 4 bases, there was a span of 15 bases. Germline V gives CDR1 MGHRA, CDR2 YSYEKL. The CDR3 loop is CASSQPTRGANQPQHF. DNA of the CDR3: TGCGCCAGCAGCCAACCGACTAGAGGGGCTAATCAGCCCCAGCATTTT.

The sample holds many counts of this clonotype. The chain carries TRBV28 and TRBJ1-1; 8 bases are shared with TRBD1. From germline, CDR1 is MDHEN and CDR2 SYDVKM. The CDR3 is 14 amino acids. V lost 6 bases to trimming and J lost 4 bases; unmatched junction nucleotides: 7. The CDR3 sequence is CASSNRGRSTEAFF. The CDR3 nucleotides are TGTGCCAGCAGCAACAGGGGGAGGAGCACTGAAGCTTTCTTT.

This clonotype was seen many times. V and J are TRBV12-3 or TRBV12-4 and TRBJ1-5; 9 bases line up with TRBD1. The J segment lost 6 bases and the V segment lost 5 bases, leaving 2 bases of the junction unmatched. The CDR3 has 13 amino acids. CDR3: CASSRQGGQPQHF. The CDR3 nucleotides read TGTGCCAGCAGTCGACAGGGGGGTCAGCCCCAGCATTTT.